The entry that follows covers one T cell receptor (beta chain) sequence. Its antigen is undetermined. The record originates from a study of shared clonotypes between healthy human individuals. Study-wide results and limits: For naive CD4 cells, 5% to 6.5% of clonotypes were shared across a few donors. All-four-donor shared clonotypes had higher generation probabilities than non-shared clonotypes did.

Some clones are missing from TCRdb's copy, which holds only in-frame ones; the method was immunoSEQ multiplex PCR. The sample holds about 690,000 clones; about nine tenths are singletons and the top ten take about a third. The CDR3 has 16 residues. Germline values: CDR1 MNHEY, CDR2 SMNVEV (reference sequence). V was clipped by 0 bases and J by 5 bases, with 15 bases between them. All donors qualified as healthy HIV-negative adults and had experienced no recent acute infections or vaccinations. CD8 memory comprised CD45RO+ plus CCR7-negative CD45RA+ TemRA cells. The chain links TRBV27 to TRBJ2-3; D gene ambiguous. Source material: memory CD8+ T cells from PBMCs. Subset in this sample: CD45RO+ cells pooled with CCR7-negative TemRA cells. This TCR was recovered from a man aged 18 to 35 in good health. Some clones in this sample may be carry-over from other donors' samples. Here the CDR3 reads CASSLSKTTNLDTQYF. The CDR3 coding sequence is TGTGCCAGCAGTTTATCGAAGACAACGAACTTAGATACGCAGTATTTT.